The entry below describes one TCR beta chain. This sample is drawn from a study of brain T cells in children with intractable seizures. Before surgery, patients took at least one anti-epileptic drug. Only in-frame clones appear in the TCRdb table, and some are missing; sequencing was by immunoSEQ multiplex PCR. The sample gives under 150,000 clones, 94% of which show up once; 3.8% is in the top ten. Sequencing was performed on peripheral blood, taken at surgery. The TCR sequence derives from a boy in the first two years of life with hemimegalencephaly and intractable seizures.

The DNA for the CDR3 is TGCAGCGCCGGGACAGGGGGCGGCTATGGCTACACCTTC. Translation: CSAGTGGGYGYTF. This sequence joins TRBV29-1 and TRBJ1-2; 12 bases map to TRBD1. Germline loops: CDR1 SQVTM, CDR2 ANQGSEA. Germline trimming cut 7 bases from V and 4 bases from J; bases unmatched to any gene: 4. The CDR3 consists of 13 residues.